This entry concerns a single T cell receptor (beta chain). V gave up 0 bases and J gave up 4 bases, with 21 bases separating them. Germline CDR1 is LGHDT and CDR2 is YNNKEL (reference sequence). The CDR3 has 18 residues. TCRdb fed the RT-PCR reads into MiXCR, producing one record per CDR3 protein. The sample includes around 700,000 distinct CDR3 sequences, 12% to 15% seen only once; the top ten take roughly 3.9%. The V and J genes are TRBV3-1 and TRBJ1-2; no clear D gene. The sequencing input was memory CD4+ T cells from blood. The receptor was isolated from a female donor in good health, serving as a healthy control. The CDR3 nucleotides are TGTGCCAGCAGCCAAGAAGGGTCCAGTTTGCTGGGTCCCTATGGCTACACCTTC. It yields the protein CASSQEGSSLLGPYGYTF. The entire variable domain, with the rest obtained from reference TRBV3-1 and TRBJ1-2, is as follows: DTAVSQTPKYLVTQMGNDKSIKCEQNLGHDTMYWYKQDSKKFLKIMFSYNNKELIINETVPNRFSPKSPDKAHLNLHINSLELGDSAVYFCASSQEGSSLLGPYGYTFGSGTRLTVV.